Following are 14 T cell receptor beta chains from one sample sequenced in a study of blood T cells in healthy people across ages. A second PCR of roughly 6 to 12 cycles used a sample-barcoded 5' primer and a J-beta primer mix. One entry per CDR3 protein, called by TCRdb with MiXCR from the 5' RACE reads. The sample has about 1.8 million distinct CDR3 sequences, around 48% seen once; the top ten hold over 2%. The sequencing sample was made of blood. All receptors derive from a woman aged 40 to 50 in good health.

The chain combines TRBV5-6 with TRBJ1-2; TRBD1 agrees at 9 bases. Germline V lookup: CDR1 SGHDT, CDR2 YYEEEE. J was trimmed by 7 bases and V by 1 base; bases with no gene match: 8. This CDR3 has 15 amino acids. The CDR3 DNA follows: TGTGCCAGCAGCTTGTCGGGACAGGGAACGGCTGGCTACACCTTC. It specifies CASSLSGQGTAGYTF.

The J gene is TRBJ1-1, the V gene TRBV19, with D perhaps matching TRBD1 (6 bases). The V end lost 8 bases, the J end lost 0 bases, and 10 bases lay between the germline ends. CDR1 and CDR2 from the germline V gene are LNHDA and SQIVND (reference sequence). The CDR3 sequence is 13 residues long. CDR3 protein: CASQDRLNTEAFF. CDR3 nucleotides: TGTGCCAGTCAGGACAGATTGAACACTGAAGCTTTCTTT.

The rearrangement links TRBV13 to TRBJ1-5; tentative D call: TRBD1 (6 bases). Germline V gene lookup returns CDR1 PRHDT and CDR2 FYEKMQ (reference sequence). This CDR3 is built from 15 residues. The germline V and J ends were trimmed by 5 bases and 2 bases, with 13 bases remaining between them. For the CDR3, the DNA is TGTGCCAGCAGCCGTCGGGACACAGGCAATCAGCCCCAGCATTTT. This gives the protein CASSRRDTGNQPQHF.

This clonotype showed up just a few times. The rearrangement links TRBV10-3 to TRBJ2-7, with D perhaps given as TRBD1 or TRBD2 (6 bases each). Germline loops: CDR1 ENHRY, CDR2 SYGVKD. This CDR3 comprises 15 residues. With 5 bases removed from V and 2 bases from J, the gap between germline ends came to 16 bases. The CDR3 DNA reads as TGTGCCATCAGTTCCTTTGAGGGGGGAACCTACGAGCAGTACTTC. Protein: CAISSFEGGTYEQYF.

This chain joins TRBV18 and TRBJ2-2, with D possibly being TRBD1 (6 bases). V gave up 0 bases and J gave up 7 bases, with 9 bases separating them. CDR3 length equals 14 residues. Germline CDR1 KGHSH, CDR2 LQKENI. CDR3 bases: TGTGCCAGCTCACCACCGGCAGGGGACGGGGAGCTGTTTTTT. Translation: CASSPPAGDGELFF.

This clonotype was seen more than once but under ten times. V is TRBV7-9 and J is TRBJ2-6; 8 bases align to TRBD1. J was trimmed by 0 bases and V by 4 bases; bases with no gene match: 5. Looked up from germline, CDR1 is SEHNR and CDR2 is FQNEAQ (reference sequence). The CDR3 loop spans 17 amino acids. The CDR3 nucleotides are TGTGCCAGCAGCTCTCGGACAGGGAGCTCTGGGGCCAACGTCCTGACTTTC. As protein: CASSSRTGSSGANVLTF.

The chain couples TRBV4-3 to TRBJ2-3; weak D call: TRBD2 (6 bases). Per the germline V gene, CDR1 is LGHNA and CDR2 is YSLEER. V shed 4 bases and J shed 4 bases, with 24 bases lying between them. The CDR3 totals 18 residues. CDR3 sequence reads: CASSLDLFSTGGADTQYF. The CDR3 DNA reads TGCGCCAGCAGCCTAGACCTATTTAGCACAGGAGGGGCAGATACGCAGTATTTT.

A word on this clonotype: This may stem from a read error, because a much larger clone lies one nucleotide away. The gene calls are TRBV4-1 and TRBJ2-1, with 13 bases that match TRBD2. Germline V gene lookup returns CDR1 MGHRA and CDR2 YSYEKL. The CDR3 runs to 15 residues. V lost 4 bases and J lost 13; bases outside the gene matches: 10. This CDR3 reads CASSRGTSGEETQFF. CDR3 coding DNA: TGCGCCAGCAGCCGCGGGACTAGCGGGGAAGAGACCCAGTTCTTC.

The chain is built from TRBV7-8 and TRBJ2-3; tentatively, D is TRBD2 (5 bases). From germline, CDR1 is SGHVS and CDR2 FQNEAQ. Trimming left V 5 bases short and J 0 bases short, with 6 bases between. This CDR3 contains 13 residues. For the CDR3, the DNA is TGTGCCAGCAGCAGGGAGAGCACAGATACGCAGTATTTT. Translated: CASSRESTDTQYF.

This chain connects TRBV20-1 to TRBJ2-5; D is unclear. Trimming took 6 bases from V and 1 from J, leaving 12 bases between them. The germline V gene has CDR1 DFQATT and CDR2 SNEGSKA (reference sequence). The CDR3 length is 13 residues. DNA for the CDR3: TGCAGTGCGGTAGACACTGTCCAAGAGACCCAGTACTTC. It encodes CSAVDTVQETQYF.

The rearrangement joins TRBV5-1 to TRBJ2-7; D tentatively fits TRBD1 or TRBD2 (5 bases each). Gene TRBJ2-5 matches the end of the DNA better, so the J call may be wrong. Germline V lookup: CDR1 SGHRS, CDR2 YFSETQ. The CDR3 totals 17 residues. CDR3 coding DNA: TGCGCCAGCAGCTTGGTACTGTTCGGGACGGCACAAGAGACCCAGTACTTC. It translates to CASSLVLFGTAQETQYF.

This sequence joins TRBV4-1 and TRBJ1-5; 7 bases fit TRBD1. The J segment lost 3 bases and the V segment lost 1 base, leaving 15 bases of the junction unmatched. Germline V gives CDR1 MGHRA, CDR2 YSYEKL. The CDR3 runs 19 residues. CDR3 nucleotide sequence: TGCGCCAGCAGCCAAGGTTGTACACAGGGGCACAGGGCCAATCAGCCCCAGCATTTT. Protein: CASSQGCTQGHRANQPQHF.

This clonotype was seen a single time. The chain is built from TRBV7-9 and TRBJ2-7; 8 nucleotides align to TRBD1. The germline V gene encodes CDR1 SEHNR and CDR2 FQNEAQ (reference sequence). The CDR3 loop spans 15 amino acids. With V trimmed by 0 bases and J by 5 bases, 6 bases remained unmatched. CDR3 in DNA: TGTGCCAGCAGCTTAGCGATTACAGGGGGAGACGAGCAGTACTTC. Translated, it gives CASSLAITGGDEQYF.

The V call is TRBV9, the J call TRBJ2-3; 10 nucleotides line up with TRBD1. This CDR3 contains 17 residues. The ends lost 3 bases at V and 2 bases at J; junction bases unmatched: 9. CDR1 is SGDLS and CDR2 is YYNGEE in the germline V gene. The CDR3 reads CASSASRGQGITDTQYF. The DNA of the CDR3 is TGTGCCAGCAGCGCCTCCCGGGGACAGGGGATCACAGATACGCAGTATTTT.